The subject of this entry is one T cell receptor beta chain. What it binds is not known. Looked up from germline, CDR1 is LNHNV and CDR2 is YYDKDF (reference sequence). This CDR3 region has 15 residues. V trimming: 5 bases; J trimming: 7 bases; junction bases outside the gene matches: 8. From the reads, TCRdb called clonotypes with MiXCR, one entry per CDR3 protein. The table lists about 83,000 distinct CDR3 sequences, 40% to 50% of them singletons. The source of the sample is a study of T cell repertoires in cytomegalovirus infection. As for the study in general: Recently identified HLA-C-restricted CMV epitopes and well-studied HLA-B-restricted CMV epitopes were used by the study. Both a matching HLA type and CMV infection were indicated by public TCR beta signatures.

Findings and caveats of the study: Based on cumulative public TCR beta family frequency, carriers of CMV plus the relevant HLA were identified. CMV-specific TCR beta clonotypes restricted by HLA-C were the ones dominating the ex vivo response.

The rearrangement joins TRBV15 to TRBJ2-2; 9 bases agree with TRBD1. This sequence originates from a human donor in good health (CMV status not recorded). Some clones in this sample may be carry-over from other donors' samples. The specimen was CD8+ T cells from cultured PBMCs, collected from culture after CMV antigen stimulation. The CDR3 sequence: CATSEDRGRFGELFF. The CDR3 nucleotides are TGTGCCACCAGCGAGGACAGGGGACGGTTCGGGGAGCTGTTTTTT.